Many counts were recorded for the clone carrying this T cell receptor (beta chain). The antigen remains undetermined. Amplification of TCR alpha and beta CDR3 regions from RNA used iRepertoire nested multiplex PCR. Tissue mRNA or PBMC total RNA, about 90-400 ng, went into one-step reverse transcription and amplification. Using its own MiXCR run on the multiplex PCR reads, TCRdb lists one record per CDR3 protein. The repertoire includes some 110,000 distinct CDR3 sequences, about 23% of them detected once, and nearly 15% sits in the top ten. With 5 bases removed from V and 2 bases from J, the gap between germline ends came to 10 bases. This CDR3 comprises 14 residues. The germline V gene has CDR1 SGHTA and CDR2 FQGNSA. The data stem from a study of glioma-infiltrating T cells. Regarding the study as a whole: Only very few CDR3 sequences appeared in both tissue and blood. Tissue-blood divergence was below expectation in non-neoplastic patients, above in gliomas.

J is TRBJ1-3 and V is TRBV7-2; no reliable D call. The source is a human donor with low-grade glioma or glioblastoma, undergoing nonglioma brain surgery, or in good health (not recorded which). Sequenced input: glioma tissue, nonneoplastic brain tissue, or PBMCs (not recorded which). The CDR3 DNA follows: TGTGCCAGCAGCCCCACTTATCCTGGAAACACCATATATTTT. It translates to CASSPTYPGNTIYF.